Listed here are 9 T cell receptor beta chains from one sample, sequenced in a study of blood T cells in healthy people across ages. Next came a second PCR, run for roughly 6 to 11 cycles, which used a sample-barcoded 5' primer along with a J-beta primer mix. Via MiXCR, TCRdb re-called the 5' RACE reads, giving one row per CDR3 protein. This table has approximately 1.5 million distinct CDR3 sequences, approximately 42% appearing once. What was sequenced was blood. The source is a woman aged 18-35 years in good health.

This clonotype has more than one count but fewer than ten. The rearrangement links TRBV13 to TRBJ2-3, with 9 positions matching TRBD2. Germline V gene lookup returns CDR1 PRHDT and CDR2 FYEKMQ (reference sequence). Trimming removed 5 bases from V and 7 bases from J; junction bases left unmatched: 7. This CDR3 has 14 residues. CDR3 residues: CASSPSSGGNTQYF. The CDR3 DNA sequence: TGTGCCAGCAGCCCTTCCAGCGGGGGGAATACGCAGTATTTT.

The chain recombines TRBV25-1 with TRBJ1-1; D gene unclear. Per germline, CDR1 MGHDK and CDR2 SYGVNS. V gave up 0 bases and J gave up 3 bases, with 5 bases separating them. This CDR3 is 13 amino acids long. DNA of the CDR3: TGTGCCAGCAGTGAATATCGTCACACTGAAGCTTTCTTT. It is translated as CASSEYRHTEAFF.

The chain recombines TRBV4-3 with TRBJ2-1; tentatively, D is TRBD2 (5 bases). The CDR3 is made up of 15 amino acids. The germline V and J ends were trimmed by 3 bases and 10 bases, with 19 bases remaining between them. CDR1 is LGHNA, CDR2 YSLEER, per germline. The CDR3 nucleotides are TGCGCCAGCAGCCAGGCGGCTAGCTCTAACTACGAGCAGTTCTTC. As protein: CASSQAASSNYEQFF.

This sequence joins TRBV6-5 and TRBJ2-4; TRBD2 matches 13 bases. The germline V gene has CDR1 MNHEY and CDR2 SVGAGI. The length of the CDR3 is 14 residues. Losses at the gene ends were 4 bases for V and 11 bases for J; bases not matched to a gene: 5. The CDR3 region is CASSSPGLAGVQYF. The DNA of the CDR3 is TGTGCCAGCAGTTCCCCAGGACTAGCGGGAGTTCAGTACTTC.

This rearrangement joins TRBV24-1 to TRBJ2-1, with D perhaps matching TRBD2 (6 bases). Germline V lookup: CDR1 KGHDR, CDR2 SFDVKD. Trimming took off 5 bases at V and 3 bases at J, with 16 bases between the two ends. The CDR3 is 16 amino acids. This chain's CDR3 is CATSGTYGSSYNEQFF. For the CDR3, the DNA is TGTGCCACCAGTGGGACCTACGGGAGTAGCTACAATGAGCAGTTCTTC.

This clonotype appeared a few times. The rearrangement uses TRBV6-2 or TRBV6-3 and TRBJ2-3; 7 bases match TRBD1. Germline CDR1 reads MNHEY; CDR2 reads SVGEGT. The CDR3 has 13 amino acids. V lost 7 bases, J lost 3 bases, and 4 bases stayed unmatched. CDR3 nucleotide sequence: TGTGCCAGCACCAGACAGGGAACAGATACGCAGTATTTT. Amino acids: CASTRQGTDTQYF.

With regard to this clonotype: A junction end diverges from the germline sequence, so it may reflect a read error. J is TRBJ2-5 and V is TRBV27, with 7 bases fitting TRBD1. The CDR3 length is 15 residues. Per the germline V gene, CDR1 is MNHEY and CDR2 is SMNVEV (reference sequence). CDR3 sequence (DNA): TGTGTCAGCAGTTTATCACGGGACAGCCAAGAGACCCAGTACTTC. Amino acid sequence: CVSSLSRDSQETQYF.

Only a few counts were recorded for this clonotype. This chain joins TRBV6-2 or TRBV6-3 and TRBJ1-1; TRBD1 is a possible D gene (6 bases). The CDR3 totals 14 residues. Looked up from germline, CDR1 is MNHEY and CDR2 is SVGEGT. Deletions cut 6 bases from V and 4 bases from J, with 15 bases between. The CDR3 DNA follows: TGTGCCAGCAGACCTACAGGGTCTGGCACTGAAGCTTTCTTT. The encoded protein is CASRPTGSGTEAFF.

The V and J genes are TRBV28 and TRBJ1-5; a weak D match, TRBD1 (6 bases). Germline CDR1 MDHEN, CDR2 SYDVKM. The CDR3 totals 16 residues. With 2 bases removed from V and 6 bases from J, the gap between germline ends came to 17 bases. CDR3 region: CASSLTDRPISQPQHF. The CDR3 DNA sequence: TGTGCCAGCAGTTTAACGGACAGACCCATTTCTCAGCCCCAGCATTTT.